The 21 T cell receptor beta chains presented below share a single source sample, sequenced in a study of T-cell memory formation after mild COVID-19. TCRdb reprocessed the 5' RACE reads with MiXCR, giving one entry per CDR3 protein. The repertoire holds under 600,000 distinct CDR3 sequences, with roughly 20% as singletons. The sequenced sample was PBMCs or a T cell subset sorted from them (not recorded which). All receptors come from an adult woman who had mild COVID-19 (a few samples of this study predate the infection). Cell type and time point are not known.

This clonotype was observed a few times. The chain joins TRBV7-8 to TRBJ2-1; 8 bases are a match to TRBD1. The CDR3 is 15 amino acids. Germline CDR1 and CDR2: SGHVS and FQNEAQ. V shed 4 bases, J shed 3 bases, and the junction held 5 bases outside the gene matches. The CDR3 DNA is TGTGCCAGCAGCTGGACGGGACAGGACTACAATGAGCAGTTCTTC. This codes for CASSWTGQDYNEQFF.

A few counts support this clonotype. Here the CDR3 DNA reads TGCGCCAGCAGCTTGTATGGGGACCCAACAGAGCTGAATGGCTACACCTTC. Residues: CASSLYGDPTELNGYTF. The chain has TRBV5-1 and TRBJ1-2, with TRBD1 as a possible D gene (5 bases). V lost 1 base to trimming and J lost 6 bases, with 22 bases between them. CDR1 and CDR2 from the germline V gene are SGHRS and YFSETQ. The CDR3 has 17 amino acids.

The chain uses TRBV19 and TRBJ1-2; no definite D call. The V gene lost 7 bases and the J gene lost 5 bases, with 11 bases spanning the gap. Germline V gene sequence: CDR1 LNHDA, CDR2 SQIVND (reference sequence). The length of the CDR3 is 12 residues. In nucleotides, the CDR3 is TGTGCCAGTACCCGCAGCAGTTATGGCTACACCTTC. It translates to CASTRSSYGYTF.

In this sample, this clonotype turned up a few times. V is TRBV9 and J is TRBJ1-2; D gene uncertain. V was clipped by 4 bases and J by 5 bases, with 12 bases between them. The V gene's germline CDR1 is SGDLS and CDR2 YYNGEE. This CDR3 has 13 residues. This CDR3 reads CASSPSGRYGYTF. CDR3 nucleotide sequence: TGTGCCAGCAGCCCCAGCGGGCGATATGGCTACACCTTC.

The chain employs TRBV28 and TRBJ1-2, with a tentative D call TRBD1 (6 bases). The V gene's germline CDR1 is MDHEN and CDR2 SYDVKM. The V end was cut by 7 bases, the J end by 4 bases, with 13 bases between. The CDR3 sequence is 13 residues long. The CDR3 loop is CASTLDRFYGYTF. CDR3 nucleotide sequence: TGTGCCAGCACCTTGGACAGATTCTATGGCTACACCTTC.

The chain recombines TRBV12-3 or TRBV12-4 with TRBJ2-2; D possibly matches TRBD1 or TRBD2 (5 bases each). The CDR3 contains 17 residues. V was trimmed by 1 base and J by 0 bases, leaving 12 bases between them. The CDR3 sequence is CASSLVTGTANTGELFF. CDR3 nucleotides: TGTGCCAGCAGTTTAGTGACCGGGACCGCGAACACCGGGGAGCTGTTTTTT.

This clonotype was seen only a few times. The chain is built from TRBV6-4 and TRBJ2-7; 8 bases match TRBD2. There are 14 residues in the CDR3. Trimming at V came to 10 bases and at J to 3 bases, leaving 11 bases not matched to a gene. Germline CDR1 MRHNA, CDR2 SNTAGT. The CDR3 region has the DNA TGTGCCAACGCCTGGCCGGGACTAGACTACGAGCAGTACTTC. Translating gives CANAWPGLDYEQYF.

V gene TRBV5-1 combines with J gene TRBJ2-3; D is perhaps TRBD1 (6 bases). Germline-derived CDR1 and CDR2 are SGHRS and YFSETQ. V gave up 0 bases and J gave up 3 bases, with 17 bases separating them. The CDR3 has 17 amino acids. This CDR3 is CASSLATTGWRTDTQYF. In DNA, the CDR3 is TGCGCCAGCAGCTTGGCAACCACAGGGTGGAGGACAGATACGCAGTATTTT. Based on the CDR3 plus reference TRBV5-1 and TRBJ2-3, the full variable domain is KAGVTQTPRYLIKTRGQQVTLSCSPISGHRSVSWYQQTPGQGLQFLFEYFSETQRNKGNFPGRFSGRQFSNSRSEMNVSTLELGDSALYLCASSLATTGWRTDTQYFGPGTRLTVL.

This clonotype turned up a few times. In nucleotides, the CDR3 is TGTGCCAGCAGCGTACTTACAGATACGCAGTATTTT. Protein product: CASSVLTDTQYF. The chain joins TRBV7-9 to TRBJ2-3; no firm D call. Trimming left V 5 bases short and J 3 bases short, with 6 bases between. Per germline, CDR1 SEHNR and CDR2 FQNEAQ (reference sequence). This CDR3 spans 12 amino acids.

This clonotype was picked up a small number of times. The V gene is TRBV20-1, the J gene TRBJ2-2, with TRBD2 identical over 7 bases. Trimming removed 2 bases from V and 6 bases from J; junction bases left unmatched: 12. The length of the CDR3 is 16 residues. Germline V lookup: CDR1 DFQATT, CDR2 SNEGSKA (reference sequence). CDR3 loop: CSARPLREGLPGELFF. As DNA, the CDR3 is TGCAGTGCTAGACCTCTGAGGGAGGGCCTCCCCGGGGAGCTGTTTTTT.

This clonotype was seen repeatedly, ten times or more. DNA for the CDR3: TGTGCCAGCAGCCAGACTAGCGGGGGGCCCCATGAGCAGTTCTTC. This sequence encodes CASSQTSGGPHEQFF. This sequence joins TRBV7-3 and TRBJ2-1; 13 bases are a match to TRBD2. J gave up 8 bases and V 5 bases, and 6 bases lay outside the gene matches. CDR1 SGHTA and CDR2 FQGTGA come from the germline V gene. CDR3 length: 15 amino acids.

This clonotype was counted between two and nine times. The rearrangement joins TRBV29-1 to TRBJ2-7; D unclear. Germline loops: CDR1 SQVTM, CDR2 ANQGSEA. The CDR3 loop spans 10 amino acids. Trimming stripped 4 bases from V and 4 bases from J, with 5 bases between. CDR3 coding DNA: TGCAGCGTTGTATTGTACGAGCAGTACTTC. It encodes CSVVLYEQYF.

This clonotype came up a few times. The chain links TRBV9 to TRBJ2-7, with 9 positions matching TRBD1. The germline V gene encodes CDR1 SGDLS and CDR2 YYNGEE. The ends lost 4 bases at V and 3 bases at J; junction bases unmatched: 11. The CDR3 sequence is 16 residues long. CDR3 protein: CASSPGPGQGYYEQYF. CDR3 nucleotides: TGTGCCAGCAGCCCCGGACCGGGACAGGGATACTACGAGCAGTACTTC. The full variable domain, rest sourced from reference TRBV9 and TRBJ2-7, is DSGVTQTPKHLITATGQRVTLRCSPRSGDLSVYWYQQSLDQGLQFLIQYYNGEERAKGNILERFSAQQFPDLHSELNLSSLELGDSALYFCASSPGPGQGYYEQYFGPGTRLTVT.

V and J are TRBV3-1 and TRBJ1-1; D uncertain. The CDR3 consists of 14 residues. The V gene lost 0 bases and the J gene lost 3 bases, with 8 bases spanning the gap. CDR1 is LGHDT, CDR2 YNNKEL, per germline (reference sequence). The CDR3 DNA sequence: TGTGCCAGCAGCCAAGAATGGGGAGACACTGAAGCTTTCTTT. Encoded protein: CASSQEWGDTEAFF. Combining the CDR3 with reference TRBV3-1 and TRBJ1-1 gives the whole variable domain DTAVSQTPKYLVTQMGNDKSIKCEQNLGHDTMYWYKQDSKKFLKIMFSYNNKELIINETVPNRFSPKSPDKAHLNLHINSLELGDSAVYFCASSQEWGDTEAFFGQGTRLTVV.

This clonotype was detected a few times. The J gene is TRBJ2-7, the V gene TRBV7-6, with TRBD2 matching over 13 bases. The V segment lost 5 bases and the J segment 9 bases; nucleotides outside the gene matches: 10. The CDR3 totals 15 residues. CDR1 and CDR2 from the germline V gene are SGHVS and FNYEAQ. Here the CDR3 DNA reads TGTGCCAGCAGCCAATCCGGACTAGCGGGGGAAACGCAGTACTTC. Protein product: CASSQSGLAGETQYF.

The chain couples TRBV4-1 to TRBJ1-1; possibly TRBD1 for D (5 bases). Looked up from germline, CDR1 is MGHRA and CDR2 is YSYEKL. The CDR3 length is 16 residues. V lost 0 bases and J lost 0, with 11 bases in between. CDR3 DNA: TGCGCCAGCAGCCAAGATATCAACAGGATGAACACTGAAGCTTTCTTT. Protein: CASSQDINRMNTEAFF.

The V call is TRBV12-3 or TRBV12-4, the J call TRBJ1-5; D gene ambiguous. The CDR3 covers 14 residues. The V end lost 7 bases, the J end lost 0 bases, and 10 bases lay between the germline ends. The CDR3 loop is CASIHGVSNQPQHF. The CDR3 DNA sequence: TGTGCCAGCATACACGGGGTTAGCAATCAGCCCCAGCATTTT.

This clonotype was seen a handful of times. V gene TRBV15 combines with J gene TRBJ1-5, with D perhaps matching TRBD1 (5 bases). Trimming left V 1 base short and J 9 bases short, with 7 bases between. Germline V lookup: CDR1 LNHNV, CDR2 YYDKDF (reference sequence). The CDR3 has 12 residues. The CDR3 DNA sequence: TGTGCCACCAGCAGAGCCCAGGGGCCCCAGCATTTT. It is translated as CATSRAQGPQHF.

V usage is TRBV4-1 and J usage is TRBJ2-5; maybe TRBD2 (5 bases). CDR3 length: 13 amino acids. Germline CDR1 MGHRA, CDR2 YSYEKL. V gave up 6 bases and J gave up 4 bases, with 12 bases separating them. CDR3 nucleotides: TGCGCCAGCAGGCCACCTGCGGGAGAGACCCAGTACTTC. This encodes CASRPPAGETQYF.

The rearrangement links TRBV3-1 to TRBJ2-7, with 11 bases lining up with TRBD2. V was clipped by 4 bases and J by 1 base; unmatched bases: 6. Germline lookup yields CDR1 LGHDT and CDR2 YNNKEL (reference sequence). CDR3 length: 16 residues. CDR3 sequence (DNA): TGTGCCAGCAGCCCCCTGACTAGCGGGAAGTCCTACGAGCAGTACTTC. Translating gives CASSPLTSGKSYEQYF.

The chain links TRBV5-5 to TRBJ1-1; a possible D gene is TRBD1 (6 bases). CDR1 is SGHKS and CDR2 is YYEKEE in the germline V gene (reference sequence). The CDR3 sequence is 16 residues long. V was shortened by 0 bases and J by 0 bases, with 12 bases between the two germline ends. CDR3 DNA: TGTGCCAGCAGCTTGGGCAGGGGAGGGGTGAACACTGAAGCTTTCTTT. Its protein is CASSLGRGGVNTEAFF. The full variable domain, completed using reference TRBV5-5 and TRBJ1-1, is DAGVTQSPTHLIKTRGQQVTLRCSPISGHKSVSWYQQVLGQGPQFIFQYYEKEERGRGNFPDRFSARQFPNYSSELNVNALLLGDSALYLCASSLGRGGVNTEAFFGQGTRLTVV.